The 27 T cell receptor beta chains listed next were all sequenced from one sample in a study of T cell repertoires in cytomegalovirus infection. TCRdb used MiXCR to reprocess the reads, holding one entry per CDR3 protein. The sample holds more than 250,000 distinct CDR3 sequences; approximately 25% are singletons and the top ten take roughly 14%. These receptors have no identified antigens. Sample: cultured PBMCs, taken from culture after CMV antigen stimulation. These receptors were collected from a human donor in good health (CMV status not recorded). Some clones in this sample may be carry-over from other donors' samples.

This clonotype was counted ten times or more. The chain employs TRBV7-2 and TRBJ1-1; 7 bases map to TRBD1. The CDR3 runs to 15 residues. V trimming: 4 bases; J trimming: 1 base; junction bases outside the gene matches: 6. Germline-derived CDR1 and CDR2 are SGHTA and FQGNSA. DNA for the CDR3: TGTGCCAGCAGCTCAGCAGGGACAGCGAACACTGAAGCTTTCTTT. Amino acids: CASSSAGTANTEAFF. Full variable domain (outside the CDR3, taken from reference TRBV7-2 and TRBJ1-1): GAGVSQSPSNKVTEKGKDVELRCDPISGHTALYWYRQSLGQGLEFLIYFQGNSAPDKSGLPSDRFSAERTGGSVSTLTIQRTQQEDSAVYLCASSSAGTANTEAFFGQGTRLTVV.

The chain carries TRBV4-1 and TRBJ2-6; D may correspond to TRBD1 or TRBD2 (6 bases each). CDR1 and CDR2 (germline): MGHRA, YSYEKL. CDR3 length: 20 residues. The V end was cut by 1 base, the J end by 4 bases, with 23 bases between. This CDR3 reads CASSQALGGDIIAGANVLTF. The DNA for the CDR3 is TGCGCCAGCAGCCAAGCACTCGGGGGCGACATTATAGCCGGGGCCAACGTCCTGACTTTC.

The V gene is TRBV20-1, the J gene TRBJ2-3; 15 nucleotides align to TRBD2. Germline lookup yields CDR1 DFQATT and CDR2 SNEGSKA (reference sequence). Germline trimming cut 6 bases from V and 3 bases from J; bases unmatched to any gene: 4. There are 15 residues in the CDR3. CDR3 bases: TGCAGTGCCGGGACTAGCGGGAGGAGAACAGATACGCAGTATTTT. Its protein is CSAGTSGRRTDTQYF.

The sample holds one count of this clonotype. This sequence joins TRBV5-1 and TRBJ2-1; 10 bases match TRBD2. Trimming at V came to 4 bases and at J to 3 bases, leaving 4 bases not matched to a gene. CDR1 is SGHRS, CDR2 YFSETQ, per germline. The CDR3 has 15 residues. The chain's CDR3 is CASSGTSGIYNEQFF. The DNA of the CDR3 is TGCGCCAGCAGCGGAACTAGCGGGATCTACAATGAGCAGTTCTTC.

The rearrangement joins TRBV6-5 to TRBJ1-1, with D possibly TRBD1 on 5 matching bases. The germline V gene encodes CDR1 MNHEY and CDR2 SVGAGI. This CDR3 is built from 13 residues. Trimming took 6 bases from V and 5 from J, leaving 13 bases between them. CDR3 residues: CASSPGTTTEAFF. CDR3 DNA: TGTGCCAGCAGCCCCGGGACCACGACTGAAGCTTTCTTT.

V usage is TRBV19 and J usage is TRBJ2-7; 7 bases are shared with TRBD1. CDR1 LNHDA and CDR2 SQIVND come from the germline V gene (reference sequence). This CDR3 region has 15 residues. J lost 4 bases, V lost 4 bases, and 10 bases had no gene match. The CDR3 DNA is TGTGCCAGTAGTACGAAGACAGGGCACCCGTACGAGCAGTACTTC. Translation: CASSTKTGHPYEQYF.

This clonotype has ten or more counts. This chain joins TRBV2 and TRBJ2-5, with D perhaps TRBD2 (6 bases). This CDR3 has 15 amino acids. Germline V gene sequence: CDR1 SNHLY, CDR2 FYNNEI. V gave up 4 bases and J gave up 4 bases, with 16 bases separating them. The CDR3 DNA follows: TGTGCCAGCAGTGCCGGGACTCCCAGGAGAGAGACCCAGTACTTC. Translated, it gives CASSAGTPRRETQYF.

The CDR3 region is CATSTVGLAGVVDEQFF. As DNA, the CDR3 is TGTGCCACCTCAACCGTCGGACTAGCGGGAGTTGTGGATGAGCAGTTCTTC. This chain joins TRBV24-1 and TRBJ2-1, with TRBD2 matching over 13 bases. Germline CDR1 KGHDR, CDR2 SFDVKD. Losses at the gene ends were 9 bases for V and 8 bases for J; bases not matched to a gene: 15. The CDR3 extends over 17 amino acids.

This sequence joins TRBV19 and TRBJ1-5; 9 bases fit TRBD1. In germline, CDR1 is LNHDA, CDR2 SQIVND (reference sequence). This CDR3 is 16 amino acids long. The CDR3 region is CAASTGQGFGNQPQHF. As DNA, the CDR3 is TGTGCAGCCAGTACGGGACAGGGATTTGGCAATCAGCCCCAGCATTTT. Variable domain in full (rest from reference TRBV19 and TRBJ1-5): DGGITQSPKYLFRKEGQNVTLSCEQNLNHDAMYWYRQDPGQGLRLIYYSQIVNDFQKGDIAEGYSVSREKKESFPLTVTSAQKNPTAFYLCAASTGQGFGNQPQHFGDGTRLSIL.

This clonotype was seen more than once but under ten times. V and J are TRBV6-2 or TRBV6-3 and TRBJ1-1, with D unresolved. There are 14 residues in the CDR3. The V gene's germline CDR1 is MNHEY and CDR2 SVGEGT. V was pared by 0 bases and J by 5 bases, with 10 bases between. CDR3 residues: CASSYSNVWTEAFF. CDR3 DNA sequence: TGTGCCAGCAGTTACTCGAACGTGTGGACTGAAGCTTTCTTT.

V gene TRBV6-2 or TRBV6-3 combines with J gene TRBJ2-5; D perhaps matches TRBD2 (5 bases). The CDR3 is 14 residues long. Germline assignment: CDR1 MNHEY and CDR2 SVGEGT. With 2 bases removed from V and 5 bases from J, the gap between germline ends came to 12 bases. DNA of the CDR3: TGTGCCAGCAGTTACCGAGAGGGCGGTGAGACCCAGTACTTC. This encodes CASSYREGGETQYF.

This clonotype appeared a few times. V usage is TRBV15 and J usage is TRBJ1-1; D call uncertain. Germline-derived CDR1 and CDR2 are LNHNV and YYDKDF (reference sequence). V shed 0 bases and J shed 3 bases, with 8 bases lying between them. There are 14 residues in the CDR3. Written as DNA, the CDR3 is TGTGCCACCAGCAGAGATGTTTCAGACACTGAAGCTTTCTTT. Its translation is CATSRDVSDTEAFF.

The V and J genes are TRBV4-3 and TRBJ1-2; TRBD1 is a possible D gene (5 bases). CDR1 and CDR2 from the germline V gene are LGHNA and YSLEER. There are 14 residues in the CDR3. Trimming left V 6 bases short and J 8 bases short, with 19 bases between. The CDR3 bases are TGCGCCAGCAGTCCCGCCCAGGGTCTGGTCGGCTACACCTTC. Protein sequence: CASSPAQGLVGYTF.

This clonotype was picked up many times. CDR3 coding DNA: TGTGCCAGCAGCTCGGGACTAGGAGGCGCAGATACGCAGTATTTT. Protein: CASSSGLGGADTQYF. This chain uses TRBV7-2 with TRBJ2-3; 8 bases map to TRBD2. This CDR3 comprises 15 residues. Germline assignment: CDR1 SGHTA and CDR2 FQGNSA. The junction had 7 bases not matched to a gene; V was cut back by 4 bases and J by 4 bases.

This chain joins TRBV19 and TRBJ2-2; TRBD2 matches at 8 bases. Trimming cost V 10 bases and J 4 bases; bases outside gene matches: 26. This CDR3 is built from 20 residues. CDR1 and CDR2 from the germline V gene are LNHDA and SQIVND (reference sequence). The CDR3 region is CAKTVLRLGSAGDATGELFF. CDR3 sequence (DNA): TGTGCCAAAACGGTCCTGCGTTTAGGTTCAGCGGGAGACGCCACCGGGGAGCTGTTTTTT.

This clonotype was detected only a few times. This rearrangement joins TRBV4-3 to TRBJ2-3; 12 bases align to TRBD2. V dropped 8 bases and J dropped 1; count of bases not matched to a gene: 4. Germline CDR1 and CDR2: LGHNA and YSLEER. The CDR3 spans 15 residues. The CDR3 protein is CASESSGRGTDTQYF. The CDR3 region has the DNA TGCGCCAGCGAATCTAGCGGGAGGGGCACAGATACGCAGTATTTT.

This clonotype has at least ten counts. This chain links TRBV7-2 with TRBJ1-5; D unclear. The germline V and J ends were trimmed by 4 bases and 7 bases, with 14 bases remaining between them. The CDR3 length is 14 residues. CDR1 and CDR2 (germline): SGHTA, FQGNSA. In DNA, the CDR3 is TGTGCCAGCAGCTATAATCCGGTTCAGCAGCCCCAGCATTTT. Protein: CASSYNPVQQPQHF.

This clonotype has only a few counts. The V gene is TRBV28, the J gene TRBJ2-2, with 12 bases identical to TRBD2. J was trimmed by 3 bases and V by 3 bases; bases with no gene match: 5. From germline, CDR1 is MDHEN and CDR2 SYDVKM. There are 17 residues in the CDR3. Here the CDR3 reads CASSFQLAGGDTGELFF. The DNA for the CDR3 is TGTGCCAGCAGTTTCCAGCTAGCGGGAGGGGACACCGGGGAGCTGTTTTTT.

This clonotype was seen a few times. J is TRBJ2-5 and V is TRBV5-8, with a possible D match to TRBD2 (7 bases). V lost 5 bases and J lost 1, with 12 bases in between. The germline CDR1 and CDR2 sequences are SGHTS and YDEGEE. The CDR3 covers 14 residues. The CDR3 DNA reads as TGTGCCAGCAGTCTCCGGGGGGCCCAAGAGACCCAGTACTTC. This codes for CASSLRGAQETQYF.

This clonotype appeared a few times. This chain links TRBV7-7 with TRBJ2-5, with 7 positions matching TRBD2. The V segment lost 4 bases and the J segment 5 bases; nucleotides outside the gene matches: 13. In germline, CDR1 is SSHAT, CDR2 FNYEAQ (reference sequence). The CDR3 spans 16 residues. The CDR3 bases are TGTGCCAGCAGCTCCCCCGGGGCGGGAGCTGCGGAGACCCAGTACTTC. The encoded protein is CASSSPGAGAAETQYF.

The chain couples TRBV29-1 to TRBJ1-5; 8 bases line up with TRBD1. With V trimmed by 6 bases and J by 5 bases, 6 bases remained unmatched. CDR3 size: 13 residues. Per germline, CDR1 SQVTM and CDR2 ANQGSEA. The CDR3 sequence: CSVVTGVDQPQHF. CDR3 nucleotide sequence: TGCAGCGTGGTGACAGGGGTTGATCAGCCCCAGCATTTT.

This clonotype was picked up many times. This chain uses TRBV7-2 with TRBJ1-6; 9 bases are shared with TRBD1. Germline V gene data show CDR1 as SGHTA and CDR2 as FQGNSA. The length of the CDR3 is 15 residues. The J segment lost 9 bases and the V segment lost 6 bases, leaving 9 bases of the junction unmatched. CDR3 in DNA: TGTGCCAGCAGTTTTCGGGGACAGGGATCTTCACCCCTCCACTTT. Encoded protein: CASSFRGQGSSPLHF.

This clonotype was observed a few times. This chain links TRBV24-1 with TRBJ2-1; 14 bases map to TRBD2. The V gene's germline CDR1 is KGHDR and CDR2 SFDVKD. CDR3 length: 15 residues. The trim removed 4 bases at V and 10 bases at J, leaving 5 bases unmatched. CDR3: CATSEGTSGSREQFF. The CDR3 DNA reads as TGTGCCACCAGTGAGGGGACTAGCGGGAGTCGGGAGCAGTTCTTC.

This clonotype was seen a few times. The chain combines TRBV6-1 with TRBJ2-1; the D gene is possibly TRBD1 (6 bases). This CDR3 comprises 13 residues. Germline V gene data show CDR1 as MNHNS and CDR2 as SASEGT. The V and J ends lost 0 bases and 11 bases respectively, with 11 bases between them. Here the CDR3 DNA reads TGTGCCAGCAGTGAAGCTGCCCAGGGGAAGCAGTTCTTC. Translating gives CASSEAAQGKQFF.

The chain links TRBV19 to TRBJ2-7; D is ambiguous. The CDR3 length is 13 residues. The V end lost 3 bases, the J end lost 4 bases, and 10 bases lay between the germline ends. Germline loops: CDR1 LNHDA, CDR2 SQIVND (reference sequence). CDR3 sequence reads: CASSIAGLYEQYF. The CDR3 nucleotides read TGTGCCAGTAGTATCGCAGGTCTTTACGAGCAGTACTTC.

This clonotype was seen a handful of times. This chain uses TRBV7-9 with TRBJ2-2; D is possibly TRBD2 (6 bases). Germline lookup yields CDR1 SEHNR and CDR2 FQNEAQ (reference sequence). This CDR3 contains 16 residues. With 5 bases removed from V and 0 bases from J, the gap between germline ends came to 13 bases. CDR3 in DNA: TGTGCCAGCAGCGCCCGACTAGTAGCGAACACCGGGGAGCTGTTTTTT. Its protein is CASSARLVANTGELFF.

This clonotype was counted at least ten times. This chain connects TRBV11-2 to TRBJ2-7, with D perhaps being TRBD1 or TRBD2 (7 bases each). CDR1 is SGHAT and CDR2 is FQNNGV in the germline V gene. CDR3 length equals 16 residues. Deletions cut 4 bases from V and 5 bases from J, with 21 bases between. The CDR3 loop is CASSSISGGVKNEQYF. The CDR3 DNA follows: TGTGCCAGCAGCTCAATTTCAGGGGGGGTTAAGAACGAGCAGTACTTC.